This entry lists 3 T cell receptor beta chains sequenced from one sample in a study of blood T cell repertoires in COVID-19. Sequenced by immunoSEQ multiplex PCR; TCRdb stores in-frame clones only, minus some. Found here are roughly 260,000 clones, over 75% of them singletons; the top ten hold under 2.5%. What was sequenced was peripheral blood. These receptor sequences come from a woman aged 45 to 65 with acute or convalescent COVID-19.

This chain uses TRBV19 with TRBJ1-2, with a weak D call TRBD1 (5 bases). In germline, CDR1 is LNHDA, CDR2 SQIVND (reference sequence). This CDR3 has 12 residues. Trimming shortened V by 9 bases and J by 4 bases, and 12 bases separated the two germline ends. The CDR3 coding sequence is TGTGCCAGCCTTGGAAGGGGCTATGGCTACACCTTC. This codes for CASLGRGYGYTF.

This clone was counted only a few times. This sequence joins TRBV2 and TRBJ1-2; 11 bases line up with TRBD1. Germline CDR1 reads SNHLY; CDR2 reads FYNNEI. This CDR3 contains 14 residues. Trimming cost V 4 bases and J 3 bases; bases outside gene matches: 1. The CDR3 bases are TGTGCCAGCAGTGGGGACAGGGGGGACTATGGCTACACCTTC. This codes for CASSGDRGDYGYTF.

This chain joins TRBV28 and TRBJ1-2; 7 bases match TRBD1. J gave up 5 bases and V 10 bases, and 10 bases lay outside the gene matches. This CDR3 is 13 amino acids long. Germline-derived CDR1 and CDR2 are MDHEN and SYDVKM. The CDR3 DNA is TGTGCCACCCAGTCGCCAGGGGGGTATGGCTACACCTTC. Amino acids: CATQSPGGYGYTF.